This TCR beta chain comes out of a study of PD-1 blockade in classical Hodgkin lymphoma (dated by TCRdb to 2018 to 2020). As for the study more broadly: Nivolumab dosing was 3 mg/kg intravenously every 2 weeks, continuing until either disease progression or unacceptable toxicity. The study used CyTOF and TCR beta sequencing to define a peripheral blood immune signature of response to PD-1 blockade in classical Hodgkin lymphoma. The paper's findings and limits, for the study overall: Among trial patients, those achieving complete response had baseline diversity similar to that of newly diagnosed patients, while diversity was significantly lower in partial responders and progressors. Only a single clinical trial cohort was studied, and what caused the repertoire differences, possibly disease activity or prior therapy, remained undefined. CD4+ but not CD8+ TCR diversity rose significantly by C4D1 (p=0.0027 vs p=0.16), most apparent in complete responders (p=0.02). Diversity was lower in patients who began nivolumab less than 1 year after ASCT, so these patients were left out of later analyses to avoid confounding by immune reconstitution. Baseline TCR diversity was reported as lower in newly diagnosed patients than in healthy donors, and lower still in relapsed/refractory patients.

Comment on this clone: Its antigen is currently not known. It has no much larger one-base neighbor in the sample; base qualities were not kept.

The meaning of the sample's time point label: cycle 4 day 1 (C4D1), after more than five weeks of nivolumab. Every trial patient had relapsed following autologous stem cell transplantation, and prior brentuximab vedotin exposure was what differed among cohorts A, B and C. The trial cohort was composed of about 60 patients with relapsed/refractory classical Hodgkin lymphoma, for whom complete response, partial response or progressive disease was recorded as best overall response. In the multi-cohort phase II CheckMate 205 trial, trial patients received single-agent nivolumab. An independent review committee assessed best overall response using the 2007 International Working Group response criteria. Trial PBMCs were obtained immediately prior to nivolumab initiation (C1D1) and on therapy at cycle 2 day 1 and cycle 4 day 1. After peripheral blood was drawn into 8 mL Vacutainer Cell Preparation Tubes, PBMCs were isolated by centrifugation and then cryopreserved.

Compared with germline, V lacks 0 bases and J lacks 7 bases; bases without a gene match: 3. From a lookup of the germline V gene, CDR1 and CDR2 are MNHEY and SVGAGI. The CDR3 holds 14 amino acids from the cysteine to the phenylalanine. Only the CDR3 DNA is retained, 42 bases long and in frame from the first base. The Qiagen DNeasy kit was used to extract genomic DNA both from unsorted PBMCs and from the negatively selected CD4+ and CD8+ fractions. Amplification of TCR beta CDR3 regions was done by immunoSEQ multiplex PCR with primers that anneal to V and J segments. Amplification bias was minimized using a synthetic immune receptor repertoire, and residual bias was removed computationally after sequencing. Under the source paper's analysis protocol: Repertoire diversity was quantified as the Shannon entropy index using custom Python scripts. Unsorted, CD4+ and CD8+ repertoires were analyzed separately, except in combined analyses where CD4+ and CD8+ sequences were merged in silico. A clone counted as expanded when the clone's frequency after treatment rose at least 2-fold relative to C1D1, and clones undetected at baseline were given a pseudocount of 0.5. Singleton clones were defined as clones with 0 or 1 copy at C1D1, and non-singleton clones were defined as clones with 2 or more copies. Clones expanded in unsorted samples were labelled as CD4+, CD8+ or unknown by matching protein sequences in sorted samples from the same patient. Diversity changes from C1D1 to C4D1 were tested in paired samples using Wilcoxon tests. In its TCRdb copy, this immuneACCESS table keeps in-frame sequences only and misses some clones. Where compared with another copy, unresolved V genes explain less than half of these, and the others have no known cause. That table is the source of V, J and clone size, and D and trimming were worked out from the DNA. This sample gives 100,000 or so clones in total; approximately 90% of them show up just once. Roughly 19% of the sample is in the top ten clones.

Rearrangement joined TRBV6-5 to TRBJ2-1; 7 of the junction bases match TRBD1. The sample here was peripheral blood mononuclear cells (PBMCs), taken before the fourth cycle of nivolumab. The receptor was isolated from a human donor with classical Hodgkin lymphoma. The nucleotide sequence is TGTGCCAGCAGTTACTCGACAGGGCGTAATGAGCAGTTCTTC. This yields the protein CASSYSTGRNEQFF.